This T cell receptor beta chain was captured by sequencing in a study of OX40 agonist ivuxolimab in advanced cancers. Overall study: At 0.01 to 10 mg/kg, ivuxolimab was administered intravenously to patients every 2 weeks. Patients undergoing dose escalation presented with hepatocellular carcinoma, melanoma, renal cell or head and neck cancer. Study results and caveats: The CD4+ and CD8+ T cells in the blood had expanded clonally by week 6 at 0.1 to 3.0 mg/kg.

Some clones are missing from TCRdb's copy, which holds only in-frame ones; the method was immunoSEQ multiplex PCR. The table has tens of thousands of clones, around 80% seen once. In the case of this clone: Its antigen remains unidentified.

The receptor's source is an adult with an advanced solid tumor such as melanoma, head and neck, liver or kidney cancer. The sample here was CD4+ or CD8+ T cells sorted from blood, taken in a trial of the OX40 agonist ivuxolimab.

The CDR3 is CAISEDPDNGELFF. The CDR3 DNA follows: TGTGCCATCAGTGAGGATCCGGATAACGGGGAGCTGTTTTTT. This chain uses TRBV10-3 with TRBJ2-2; no clear D. CDR1 ENHRY and CDR2 SYGVKD come from the germline V gene. This CDR3 is 14 amino acids long. The germline V and J ends were trimmed by 2 bases and 7 bases, with 11 bases remaining between them.